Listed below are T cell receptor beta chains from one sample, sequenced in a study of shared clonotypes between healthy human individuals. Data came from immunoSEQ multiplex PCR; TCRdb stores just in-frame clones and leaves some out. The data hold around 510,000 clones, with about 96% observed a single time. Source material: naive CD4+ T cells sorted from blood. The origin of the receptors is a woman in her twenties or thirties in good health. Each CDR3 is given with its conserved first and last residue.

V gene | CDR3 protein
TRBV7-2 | CASHPGLTIGADTQYF
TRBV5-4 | CASSSYSGSLPYEQYF
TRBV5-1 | CASAYYSGRPSYEQYF
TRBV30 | CAWNDATGQPQHF
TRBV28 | CASSLIQGAGNTIYF
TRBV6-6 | CASSYSHRLETQYF
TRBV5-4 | CASSGGTAYEQYF
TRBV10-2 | CASRGLTETQYF
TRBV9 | CASSSTFHLGTDLIGSGNTIYF
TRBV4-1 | CASSQLGLAGVAGELFF
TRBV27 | CASSLYLTSGKENTGELFF
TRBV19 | CASAWTGENIQYF
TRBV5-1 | CASSLDRHNSPLHF
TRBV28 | CASSLGTGHHEQYF
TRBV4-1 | CASSQEPRTAANTGELFF
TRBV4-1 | CASSQDRSGRTDTQYF
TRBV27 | CASSGDNEKLFF
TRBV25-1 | CASSPSGGFWETQYF
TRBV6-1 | CASSVWGPRQPQHF
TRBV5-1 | CASSPYEGLFGELFF
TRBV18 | CASSGGQGEFF
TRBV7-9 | CASSLDLGVTEAFF
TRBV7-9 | CASSLGATDTQYF
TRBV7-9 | CASSLNIGTSVSYEQYF
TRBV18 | CASSPGTVFPDTQYF
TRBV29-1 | CSVERKQNSYEQYF
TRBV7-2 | CASSLVQPTGELFF
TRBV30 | CAWIPGLALNTIYF
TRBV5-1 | CASSLVAGGSYEQYF
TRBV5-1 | CASSLDDGGYTF
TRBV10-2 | CASSEPPGQYGYTF
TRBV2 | CASSEGAYEQYF
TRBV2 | CASKAKAYEYEQYF
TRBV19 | CASSLGLGQGDGYTF
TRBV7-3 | CASSLGGPATRGTDTQYF
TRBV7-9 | CASSLVLVSEQYF
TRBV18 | CASSLMGAAMNTEAFF
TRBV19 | CASSRQGRNIQYF
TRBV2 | CASSRRQRGSLDEQFF
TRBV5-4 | CASSSPRTYNEQFF
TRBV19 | CASRLAPGETQYF
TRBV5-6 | CASSLWGAGNTIYF
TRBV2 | CASSGGQGSGNTIYF
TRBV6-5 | CASRRTEMNTEAFF
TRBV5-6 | CASSFFLAGVRSGELFF
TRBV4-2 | CASSHLVDEQYF
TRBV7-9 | CASSLTGADTEAFF
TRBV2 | CASRVRGQSTSYNSPLHF
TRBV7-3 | CASSSGLYNEQFF
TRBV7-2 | CASKMWGPNYNEQFF
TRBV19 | CASSIRLAGSTDTQYF
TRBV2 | CASSRTPGAFF
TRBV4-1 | CASSQGRISGANVLTF
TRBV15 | CATTPGQGILNTEAFF
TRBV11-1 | CASSPTPSGRGIGELFF